Listed here are 28 T cell receptor beta chains from one sample, sequenced in a study of spatial heterogeneity in lung cancer. Stated time point: sample taken at primary tumor resection. TCRdb called the 5' RACE reads again in MiXCR, with one record for every CDR3 protein. The table lists some 39,000 distinct CDR3 sequences, about 6.5% of them singletons, with around two fifths in the top ten. The starting material was PBMCs, obtained at surgery. These receptors were obtained from a female donor with early-stage non-small cell lung cancer.

At least ten counts were recorded for this clonotype. The gene calls are TRBV6-1 and TRBJ1-6; D call uncertain. Germline V gene data show CDR1 as MNHNS and CDR2 as SASEGT. The CDR3 totals 12 residues. Between the trimmed V and J ends, which lost 2 bases and 10 bases, there was a span of 6 bases. CDR3 sequence reads: CASSEMISPLHF. In nucleotides, the CDR3 is TGTGCCAGCAGTGAAATGATCTCACCCCTCCACTTT.

This clonotype was detected ten times or more. The chain has TRBV20-1 and TRBJ2-7; D may be TRBD2 (5 bases). This CDR3 has 13 residues. The germline V gene has CDR1 DFQATT and CDR2 SNEGSKA (reference sequence). Trimming took off 0 bases at V and 3 bases at J, with 9 bases between the two ends. CDR3 region: CSARDQAGYEQYF. The CDR3 DNA reads as TGCAGTGCTAGAGATCAGGCGGGCTACGAGCAGTACTTC.

The chain has TRBV27 and TRBJ1-1; 8 positions match TRBD1. The CDR3 totals 19 residues. Losses at the gene ends were 2 bases for V and 0 bases for J; bases not matched to a gene: 14. From germline, CDR1 is MNHEY and CDR2 SMNVEV (reference sequence). This CDR3 is CASSLRGRQGTGMNTEAFF. The CDR3 DNA reads as TGTGCCAGCAGTTTAAGAGGGAGACAGGGGACGGGGATGAACACTGAAGCTTTCTTT.

This sequence joins TRBV18 and TRBJ1-1, with D possibly being TRBD1 (6 bases). The V and J ends lost 8 bases and 1 base respectively, with 14 bases between them. CDR1 KGHSH and CDR2 LQKENI come from the germline V gene. The CDR3 sequence is 14 residues long. As DNA, the CDR3 is TGTGCCAGCGGCCGGACAGTAAAGAACACTGAAGCTTTCTTT. Amino acids: CASGRTVKNTEAFF.

This clonotype was observed at least ten times. This chain connects TRBV6-5 to TRBJ2-3, with TRBD2 matching over 9 bases. Per germline, CDR1 MNHEY and CDR2 SVGAGI. The CDR3 has 16 amino acids. Trimming took 0 bases from V and 4 from J; bases not matched to a gene: 5. The CDR3 loop is CASSYSRLAGPDTQYF. The CDR3, as DNA: TGTGCCAGCAGTTACTCGAGGCTAGCGGGACCAGATACGCAGTATTTT.

This clonotype occurred many times. The chain is built from TRBV18 and TRBJ2-5; D unclear. V gave up 5 bases and J gave up 2 bases, with 6 bases separating them. The CDR3 is 12 residues long. Germline V CDR1 and CDR2: KGHSH, LQKENI. The CDR3 here is CASSNSQETQYF. The CDR3 coding sequence is TGTGCCAGCTCAAACAGTCAAGAGACCCAGTACTTC.

This clonotype was seen a handful of times. The chain links TRBV5-1 to TRBJ2-2, with D perhaps being TRBD1 or TRBD2 (5 bases each). Germline CDR1 reads SGHRS; CDR2 reads YFSETQ. V was cut by 5 bases and J by 3 bases, with 17 bases left in between. CDR3 size: 16 residues. CDR3: CASRSRPGTDTGELFF. CDR3 nucleotides: TGCGCCAGCAGATCAAGACCAGGGACGGACACCGGGGAGCTGTTTTTT.

The V call is TRBV10-3, the J call TRBJ1-5; D is unclear. The V end was cut by 0 bases, the J end by 0 bases, with 9 bases between. This CDR3 spans 16 amino acids. CDR1 and CDR2 (germline): ENHRY, SYGVKD. This CDR3 reads CAISESALDSNQPQHF. The DNA of the CDR3 is TGTGCCATCAGTGAGTCGGCGCTCGATAGCAATCAGCCCCAGCATTTT.

This clonotype showed up many times. V and J are TRBV15 and TRBJ2-5; 14 bases are a match to TRBD2. J was trimmed by 2 bases and V by 3 bases; bases with no gene match: 5. Per the germline V gene, CDR1 is LNHNV and CDR2 is YYDKDF (reference sequence). The CDR3 contains 17 residues. The chain's CDR3 is CATSRGLAGARQETQYF. Written as DNA, the CDR3 is TGTGCCACCAGCAGGGGACTAGCGGGGGCCCGACAAGAGACCCAGTACTTC.

This clonotype has a count of ten or more. The V gene is TRBV11-2, the J gene TRBJ2-5; maybe TRBD1 (6 bases). The germline V gene has CDR1 SGHAT and CDR2 FQNNGV. The CDR3 spans 13 residues. Trimming shortened V by 5 bases and J by 3 bases, and 10 bases separated the two germline ends. For the CDR3, the DNA is TGTGCCAGCAGCCTGGACAGAAAAGAGACCCAGTACTTC. This translates into CASSLDRKETQYF.

The chain recombines TRBV12-3 or TRBV12-4 with TRBJ1-2; D may be TRBD1 (6 bases). Between the trimmed V and J ends, which lost 8 bases and 4 bases, there was a span of 17 bases. This CDR3 is 14 amino acids long. CDR3 loop: CASADPPQGYGYTF. CDR3 nucleotide sequence: TGTGCCAGCGCCGACCCCCCACAGGGCTATGGCTACACCTTC.

This clonotype has a count of ten or more. The chain is built from TRBV10-3 and TRBJ1-1, with TRBD1 matching 12 bases. The CDR3 contains 17 residues. Germline values: CDR1 ENHRY, CDR2 SYGVKD. The junction had 5 bases not matched to a gene; V was cut back by 1 base and J by 2 bases. The chain's CDR3 is CAISEFRDRGPNTEAFF. CDR3 DNA sequence: TGTGCCATCAGTGAGTTCCGGGACAGGGGGCCAAACACTGAAGCTTTCTTT.

This clonotype was observed a few times. The chain couples TRBV2 to TRBJ1-2; D gene uncertain. Germline values: CDR1 SNHLY, CDR2 FYNNEI. This CDR3 spans 14 amino acids. The germline V and J ends were trimmed by 4 bases and 2 bases, with 11 bases remaining between them. The CDR3 here is CASSGPPQNYGYTF. The CDR3 coding sequence is TGTGCCAGCAGTGGCCCCCCACAAAACTATGGCTACACCTTC.

This clonotype was counted ten times or more. The rearrangement joins TRBV4-1 to TRBJ2-1, with 16 nucleotides matching TRBD2. The V segment lost 2 bases and the J segment 12 bases; nucleotides outside the gene matches: 7. The CDR3 extends over 16 amino acids. Germline V gene sequence: CDR1 MGHRA, CDR2 YSYEKL. Here the CDR3 DNA reads TGCGCCAGCAGCCAAACCGGGACTAGCGGGGGGGCATCGCAGTTCTTC. It yields the protein CASSQTGTSGGASQFF.

The chain employs TRBV7-2 and TRBJ2-5, with D unresolved. The V gene's germline CDR1 is SGHTA and CDR2 FQGNSA. The CDR3 length is 15 residues. Trimming took 1 base from V and 4 from J, leaving 13 bases between them. This chain's CDR3 is CASSLVGRKRETQYF. The CDR3 nucleotides read TGTGCCAGCAGCTTAGTAGGCAGAAAGAGAGAGACCCAGTACTTC.

This clonotype was seen a handful of times. For the CDR3, the DNA is TGCGCCAGCAGTGCTAGTTACAGGGGTCCAAGCACAGATACGCAGTATTTT. Protein product: CASSASYRGPSTDTQYF. The J gene is TRBJ2-3, the V gene TRBV10-2, with TRBD1 identical over 7 bases. CDR1 is WSHSY and CDR2 is SAAADI in the germline V gene. V lost 4 bases and J lost 0; bases outside the gene matches: 10. CDR3 length equals 17 residues.

This clonotype was detected ten times or more. The chain couples TRBV7-3 to TRBJ1-2; D not certain. Trimming pared 0 bases from V and 3 bases from J, leaving 5 bases between. CDR1 and CDR2 from the germline V gene are SGHTA and FQGTGA. This CDR3 has 13 amino acids. CDR3 in amino acids: CASSLTPDYGYTF. The DNA of the CDR3 is TGTGCCAGCAGCTTAACTCCAGACTATGGCTACACCTTC.

The chain is built from TRBV11-2 and TRBJ2-2; D is tentatively TRBD1 or TRBD2 (5 bases each). V shed 2 bases and J shed 6 bases, with 19 bases lying between them. This CDR3 region has 17 residues. Germline CDR1 and CDR2: SGHAT and FQNNGV. The CDR3 protein is CASSLRARDGNAGELFF. The CDR3 nucleotides are TGTGCCAGCAGCTTAAGGGCCCGGGACGGTAATGCCGGGGAGCTGTTTTTT.

The chain couples TRBV5-6 to TRBJ2-3; the D is unclear. The V and J ends lost 4 bases and 6 bases respectively, with 6 bases between them. CDR3 size: 11 residues. Germline V gene sequence: CDR1 SGHDT, CDR2 YYEEEE. The CDR3 is CASSREDTQYF. The CDR3 DNA follows: TGTGCCAGCAGCCGCGAGGATACGCAGTATTTT.

This clonotype was counted a few times. V gene TRBV6-5 combines with J gene TRBJ1-6; 7 positions match TRBD1. The V and J ends lost 6 bases and 9 bases, in that order; junction bases with no gene match: 11. The germline V gene encodes CDR1 MNHEY and CDR2 SVGAGI. CDR3 size: 15 residues. The CDR3 coding sequence is TGTGCCAGCAGGCAAAGGACAGGAGGAGGTTCACCCCTCCACTTT. The encoded protein is CASRQRTGGGSPLHF.

The chain joins TRBV19 to TRBJ2-7, with 9 bases aligning to TRBD1. The CDR3 loop spans 14 amino acids. V was pared by 5 bases and J by 2 bases, with 4 bases of the junction left unmatched. The germline CDR1 and CDR2 sequences are LNHDA and SQIVND (reference sequence). In DNA form, the CDR3 reads TGTGCCAGTAGTGCCCACAGGGGGCCCTACGAGCAGTACTTC. This codes for CASSAHRGPYEQYF.

The V gene is TRBV7-2, the J gene TRBJ2-2; no reliable D call. The CDR3 is made up of 14 amino acids. V lost 3 bases to trimming and J lost 1 base, with 6 bases between them. Germline CDR1 and CDR2: SGHTA and FQGNSA. The CDR3 DNA reads TGTGCCAGCAGCTTGATGGAGAACACCGGGGAGCTGTTTTTT. Translation gives CASSLMENTGELFF.

The chain is built from TRBV29-1 and TRBJ2-6; D unresolved. The CDR3 extends over 12 amino acids. Germline V gives CDR1 SQVTM, CDR2 ANQGSEA. Trimming removed 1 base from V and 3 bases from J, with 1 base in between. The CDR3 loop is CSVEVGANVLTF. CDR3 in DNA: TGCAGCGTTGAAGTTGGGGCCAACGTCCTGACTTTC.

Ten or more counts support this clonotype. This sequence joins TRBV7-6 and TRBJ2-7; 8 bases map to TRBD2. V dropped 4 bases and J dropped 4; count of bases not matched to a gene: 9. In germline, CDR1 is SGHVS, CDR2 FNYEAQ. The CDR3 has 15 amino acids. CDR3 coding DNA: TGTGCCAGCAGCTCCCGGGGCGGGGGGTCGTACGAGCAGTACTTC. It encodes CASSSRGGGSYEQYF. The full variable domain, completed using reference TRBV7-6 and TRBJ2-7, is GAGVSQSPRYKVTKRGQDVALRCDPISGHVSLYWYRQALGQGPEFLTYFNYEAQQDKSGLPNDRFSAERPEGSISTLTIQRTEQRDSAMYRCASSSRGGGSYEQYFGPGTRLTVT.

This clonotype was counted ten times or more. This chain links TRBV20-1 with TRBJ1-4; TRBD1 matches 9 bases. The CDR3 has 11 residues. Germline CDR1 and CDR2: DFQATT and SNEGSKA (reference sequence). V was pared by 3 bases and J by 11 bases, with 1 base of the junction left unmatched. CDR3 sequence reads: CSARGTGKLFF. The CDR3 coding sequence is TGCAGTGCTAGGGGGACAGGGAAACTGTTTTTT.

The rearrangement links TRBV5-1 to TRBJ1-6; 9 bases map to TRBD1. The length of the CDR3 is 15 residues. V was clipped by 0 bases and J by 8 bases; unmatched bases: 3. Germline CDR1 reads SGHRS; CDR2 reads YFSETQ. CDR3 loop: CASSLGTGVDSPLHF. DNA of the CDR3: TGCGCCAGCAGCTTGGGGACAGGGGTCGATTCACCCCTCCACTTT.

This clonotype was found a few times. The genes are TRBV10-3 and TRBJ1-4; 10 positions agree with TRBD1. V was clipped by 2 bases and J by 14 bases; unmatched bases: 5. The CDR3 consists of 13 residues. Germline lookup yields CDR1 ENHRY and CDR2 SYGVKD. CDR3 sequence: CAISERTGGALFF. DNA of the CDR3: TGTGCCATCAGTGAGAGGACAGGGGGGGCTCTGTTTTTT.

This clonotype was counted many times. The chain is built from TRBV7-9 and TRBJ1-2; D possibly corresponds to TRBD1 (5 bases). Trimming pared 4 bases from V and 3 bases from J, leaving 6 bases between. CDR1 and CDR2 from the germline V gene are SEHNR and FQNEAQ (reference sequence). This CDR3 spans 12 amino acids. The CDR3 loop reads CASSSGDYGYTF. As DNA, the CDR3 is TGTGCCAGCAGCTCGGGGGACTATGGCTACACCTTC.